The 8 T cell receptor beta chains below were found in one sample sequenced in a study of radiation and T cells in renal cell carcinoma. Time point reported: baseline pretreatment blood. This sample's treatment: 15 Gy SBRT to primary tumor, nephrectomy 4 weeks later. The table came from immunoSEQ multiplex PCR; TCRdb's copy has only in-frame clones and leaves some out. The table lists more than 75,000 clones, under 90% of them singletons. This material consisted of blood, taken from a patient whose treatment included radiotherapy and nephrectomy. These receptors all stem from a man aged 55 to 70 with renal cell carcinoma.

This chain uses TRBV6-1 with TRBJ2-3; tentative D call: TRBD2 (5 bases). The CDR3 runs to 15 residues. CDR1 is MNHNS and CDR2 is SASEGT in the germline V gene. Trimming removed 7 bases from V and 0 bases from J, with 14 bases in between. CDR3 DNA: TGTGCCAGCACCGAGAGGGCGCATAGCACAGATACGCAGTATTTT. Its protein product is CASTERAHSTDTQYF.

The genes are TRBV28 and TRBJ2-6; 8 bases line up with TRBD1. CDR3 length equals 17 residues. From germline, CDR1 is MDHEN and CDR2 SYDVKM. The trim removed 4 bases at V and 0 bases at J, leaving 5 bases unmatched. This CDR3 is CASSSGQGLSGANVLTF. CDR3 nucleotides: TGTGCCAGCAGTTCTGGACAGGGACTCTCTGGGGCCAACGTCCTGACTTTC. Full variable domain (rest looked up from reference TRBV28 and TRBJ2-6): DVKVTQSSRYLVKRTGEKVFLECVQDMDHENMFWYRQDPGLGLRLIYFSYDVKMKEKGDIPEGYSVSREKKERFSLILESASTNQTSMYLCASSSGQGLSGANVLTFGAGSRLTVL.

CDR3 amino acids: CASSPRRGEGTQYF. In DNA form, the CDR3 reads TGTGCCAGCAGCCCTAGGCGGGGGGAAGGGACCCAGTACTTC. V gene TRBV7-2 combines with J gene TRBJ2-5, with 8 bases aligning to TRBD2. CDR1 is SGHTA and CDR2 is FQGNSA in the germline V gene. There are 14 residues in the CDR3. The junction had 9 bases not matched to a gene; V was cut back by 5 bases and J by 7 bases.

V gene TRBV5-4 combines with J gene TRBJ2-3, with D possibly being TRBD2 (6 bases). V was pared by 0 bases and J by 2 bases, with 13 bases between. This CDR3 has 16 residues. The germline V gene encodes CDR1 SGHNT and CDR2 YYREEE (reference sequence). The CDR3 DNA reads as TGTGCCAGCAGCTTGGGCAGGGAGGCTCACACAGATACGCAGTATTTT. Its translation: CASSLGREAHTDTQYF.

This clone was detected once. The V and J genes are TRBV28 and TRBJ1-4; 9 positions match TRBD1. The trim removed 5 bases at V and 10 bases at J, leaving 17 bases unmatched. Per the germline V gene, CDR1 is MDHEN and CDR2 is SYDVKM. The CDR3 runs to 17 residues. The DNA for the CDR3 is TGTGCCAGCAGTATTACCGGGACAGGGCCCATGAGGGGAAAACTGTTTTTT. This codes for CASSITGTGPMRGKLFF. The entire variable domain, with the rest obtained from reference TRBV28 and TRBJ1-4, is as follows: DVKVTQSSRYLVKRTGEKVFLECVQDMDHENMFWYRQDPGLGLRLIYFSYDVKMKEKGDIPEGYSVSREKKERFSLILESASTNQTSMYLCASSITGTGPMRGKLFFGSGTQLSVL.

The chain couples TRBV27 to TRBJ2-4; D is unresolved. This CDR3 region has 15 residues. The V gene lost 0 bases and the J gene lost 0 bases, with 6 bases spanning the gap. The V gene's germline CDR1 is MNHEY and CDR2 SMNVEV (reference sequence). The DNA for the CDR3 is TGTGCCAGCAGTTTATCGCCGGTAGCCAAAAACATTCAGTACTTC. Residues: CASSLSPVAKNIQYF.

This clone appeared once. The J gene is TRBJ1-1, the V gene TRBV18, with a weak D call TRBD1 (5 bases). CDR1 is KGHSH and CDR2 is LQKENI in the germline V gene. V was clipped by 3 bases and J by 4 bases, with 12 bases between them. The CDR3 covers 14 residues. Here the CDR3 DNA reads TGTGCCAGCTCACCGGCGCAGGGTCTCACTGAAGCTTTCTTT. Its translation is CASSPAQGLTEAFF.

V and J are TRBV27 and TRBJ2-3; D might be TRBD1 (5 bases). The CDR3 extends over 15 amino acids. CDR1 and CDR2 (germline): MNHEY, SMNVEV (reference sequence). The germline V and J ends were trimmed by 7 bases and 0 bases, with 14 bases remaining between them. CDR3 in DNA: TGTGCCAGCATCCCCCAGGGTCCCAGCACAGATACGCAGTATTTT. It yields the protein CASIPQGPSTDTQYF.